This is a list of T cell receptor beta chains from one sample in a study of cytomegalovirus exposure and HLA in healthy donors. Libraries were prepared by immunoSEQ multiplex PCR; TCRdb keeps only in-frame clonotypes and omits some of them. The table lists around 150,000 clones, 70% to 80% of them singletons. Input material: PBMCs. These TCRs come from a woman aged 40 to 49 in good health and CMV-seronegative. Both conserved end residues are part of each CDR3. A D gene is named only where the DNA matches it firmly. Part of the rows lack a size; the others show once, few, many or a class for expanded clones.

length: 15
J: TRBJ1-5
V: TRBV6-5
D: .
size: .
CDR3: CASSPDSRLNQPQHF
DNA: TGTGCCAGCAGCCCTGACAGCCGCCTTAATCAGCCCCAGCATTTT

length: 17
J: TRBJ2-7
V: TRBV15
D: TRBD2
size: once
CDR3: CATSRAPGLAGEGEQYF
DNA: TGTGCCACCAGCAGGGCCCCGGGACTAGCGGGAGAGGGCGAGCAGTACTTC

length: 15
J: TRBJ2-7
V: TRBV5-1
D: .
size: .
CDR3: CASSLGQGGSYEQYF
DNA: TGCGCCAGCAGCTTGGGTCAGGGGGGCTCCTACGAGCAGTACTTC

length: 15
J: TRBJ2-5
V: TRBV2
D: TRBD1
size: .
CDR3: CASSGRTGEVETQYF
DNA: TGTGCCAGCAGCGGTAGGACAGGGGAGGTAGAGACCCAGTACTTC

length: 13
J: TRBJ2-7
V: TRBV15
D: TRBD2
size: few
CDR3: CATSVERGYEQYF
DNA: TGTGCCACCAGCGTGGAGCGGGGCTACGAGCAGTACTTC

length: 14
J: TRBJ1-4
V: TRBV28
D: .
size: .
CDR3: CASSFATTNEKLFF
DNA: TGTGCCAGCAGTTTCGCTACAACTAATGAAAAACTGTTTTTT

length: 14
J: TRBJ1-3
V: TRBV30
D: .
size: .
CDR3: CAWSRTGSGNTIYF
DNA: TGTGCCTGGAGTAGAACAGGGTCTGGAAACACCATATATTTT

length: 14
J: TRBJ1-1
V: TRBV11-2
D: TRBD1
size: .
CDR3: CASSLVQGGTEAFF
DNA: TGTGCCAGCAGCTTAGTACAGGGGGGGACTGAAGCTTTCTTT

length: 15
J: TRBJ2-1
V: TRBV11-1
D: .
size: .
CDR3: CASSLGGRDAAVQFF
DNA: TGTGCCAGCAGCTTGGGGGGGCGGGACGCGGCTGTGCAGTTCTTC

length: 15
J: TRBJ2-4
V: TRBV29-1
D: .
size: once
CDR3: CSATPSSGAKNIQYF
DNA: TGCAGCGCTACACCATCATCGGGGGCCAAAAACATTCAGTACTTC

length: 15
J: TRBJ2-1
V: TRBV6-5
D: .
size: .
CDR3: CASSYEAGTYNEQFF
DNA: TGTGCCAGCAGTTACGAGGCAGGGACCTACAATGAGCAGTTCTTC

length: 12
J: TRBJ2-7
V: TRBV29-1
D: .
size: .
CDR3: CSVEDSYYEQYF
DNA: TGCAGCGTTGAAGACTCCTACTACGAGCAGTACTTC

length: 15
J: TRBJ1-4
V: TRBV9
D: TRBD1
size: .
CDR3: CASSVDTGGGEKLFF
DNA: TGTGCCAGCAGCGTAGATACAGGGGGCGGTGAAAAACTGTTTTTT

length: 14
J: TRBJ1-2
V: TRBV27
D: TRBD1
size: .
CDR3: CASSFGQGAYGYTF
DNA: TGTGCCAGCAGTTTCGGACAGGGGGCCTATGGCTACACCTTC

length: 14
J: TRBJ2-2
V: TRBV6-6
D: TRBD1
size: few
CDR3: CASSTQGVTGELFF
DNA: TGTGCCAGCAGTACCCAGGGGGTCACCGGGGAGCTGTTTTTT

length: 16
J: TRBJ2-5
V: TRBV5-1
D: TRBD2
size: .
CDR3: CASSLDGSGIAKTQYF
DNA: TGCGCCAGCAGCTTGGATGGTAGCGGGATAGCAAAGACCCAGTACTTC

length: 14
J: TRBJ2-5
V: TRBV6-5
D: TRBD2
size: .
CDR3: CASSPTSGQETQYF
DNA: TGTGCCAGCAGTCCGACTAGCGGGCAAGAGACCCAGTACTTC

length: 22
J: TRBJ2-1
V: TRBV30
D: .
size: .
CDR3: CAWTPDAWSVPRAAYIYNEQFF
DNA: TGTGCCTGGACCCCCGACGCCTGGAGTGTACCCCGAGCGGCATACATCTACAATGAGCAGTTCTTC

length: 18
J: TRBJ2-5
V: TRBV11-2
D: TRBD2
size: .
CDR3: CASSSGTRRGDVGETQYF
DNA: TGTGCCAGCAGCTCCGGGACTAGGCGGGGCGATGTCGGGGAGACCCAGTACTTC

length: 14
J: TRBJ2-3
V: TRBV29-1
D: TRBD2
size: .
CDR3: CSVQRLAGKDTQYF
DNA: TGCAGCGTTCAAAGATTAGCGGGAAAAGATACGCAGTATTTT

length: 16
J: TRBJ2-2
V: TRBV5-1
D: .
size: .
CDR3: CASSPSLRGAPGELFF
DNA: TGCGCCAGCAGCCCTTCCCTGCGGGGCGCACCCGGGGAGCTGTTTTTT

length: 13
J: TRBJ2-1
V: TRBV19
D: .
size: few
CDR3: CASSMLGGGEQFF
DNA: TGTGCCAGTAGTATGTTGGGGGGAGGTGAGCAGTTCTTC

length: 11
J: TRBJ2-3
V: TRBV30
D: .
size: few
CDR3: CAWSFTDTQYF
DNA: TGTGCCTGGAGCTTCACAGATACGCAGTATTTT

length: 14
J: TRBJ2-2
V: TRBV11-2
D: TRBD2
size: .
CDR3: CASSPSGNAGELFF
DNA: TGTGCCAGCAGTCCTAGCGGGAATGCGGGGGAGCTGTTTTTT

length: 14
J: TRBJ2-3
V: TRBV2
D: .
size: .
CDR3: CASLAGLITDTQYF
DNA: TGTGCCAGTCTCGCCGGGTTAATCACAGATACGCAGTATTTT

length: 14
J: TRBJ2-2
V: TRBV6-1
D: TRBD2
size: once
CDR3: CAGGLAQNTGELFF
DNA: TGTGCCGGGGGACTAGCGCAAAACACCGGGGAGCTGTTTTTT

length: 14
J: TRBJ2-3
V: TRBV5-6
D: .
size: few
CDR3: CASSLGRTSDTQYF
DNA: TGTGCCAGCAGCTTAGGGAGGACGTCGGATACGCAGTATTTT

length: 16
J: TRBJ2-2
V: TRBV30
D: TRBD1
size: .
CDR3: CAWSKADRVNTGELFF
DNA: TGTGCCTGGAGTAAGGCGGACAGGGTGAACACCGGGGAGCTGTTTTTT

length: 14
J: TRBJ1-2
V: TRBV2
D: .
size: once
CDR3: CASRPGTSHYGYTF
DNA: TGTGCCAGCAGACCCGGGACAAGTCACTATGGCTACACCTTC

length: 13
J: TRBJ1-2
V: TRBV27
D: .
size: .
CDR3: CASSLGSGFGYTF
DNA: TGTGCCAGCAGTTTAGGATCAGGTTTTGGCTACACCTTC

length: 14
J: TRBJ2-5
V: TRBV9
D: TRBD1
size: once
CDR3: CASSFGTVQETQYF
DNA: TGTGCCAGCAGCTTCGGGACAGTCCAAGAGACCCAGTACTTC

length: 14
J: TRBJ1-2
V: TRBV7-9
D: .
size: few
CDR3: CASSLEEVDYGYTF
DNA: TGTGCCAGCAGCTTAGAGGAGGTGGACTATGGCTACACCTTC

length: 13
J: TRBJ1-3
V: TRBV7-8
D: .
size: .
CDR3: CASSLPASYTIYF
DNA: TGTGCCAGCAGCTTACCAGCGTCGTACACCATATATTTT

length: 18
J: TRBJ2-6
V: TRBV5-1
D: TRBD2
size: .
CDR3: CASSLTSGVGAGANVLTF
DNA: TGCGCCAGCAGCTTAACTAGCGGGGTAGGGGCTGGGGCCAACGTCCTGACTTTC

length: 12
J: TRBJ1-1
V: TRBV7-9
D: .
size: .
CDR3: CASSLEGTKAFF
DNA: TGTGCCAGCAGCTTAGAAGGGACTAAAGCTTTCTTT

length: 14
J: TRBJ2-1
V: TRBV29-1
D: .
size: .
CDR3: CSVAGLSGYNEQFF
DNA: TGCAGCGTTGCGGGGCTAAGCGGGTACAATGAGCAGTTCTTC

length: 16
J: TRBJ2-2
V: TRBV9
D: TRBD1
size: .
CDR3: CASSVFGTANTGELFF
DNA: TGTGCCAGCAGCGTTTTCGGGACAGCGAACACCGGGGAGCTGTTTTTT

length: 16
J: TRBJ1-1
V: TRBV28
D: TRBD1
size: .
CDR3: CASSFSPGGVSTEAFF
DNA: TGTGCCAGCAGTTTTTCACCAGGGGGAGTGAGTACTGAAGCTTTCTTT

length: 15
J: TRBJ1-1
V: TRBV25-1
D: .
size: .
CDR3: CASSDSGHLNTEAFF
DNA: TGTGCCAGCAGTGACTCGGGACACTTGAACACTGAAGCTTTCTTT

length: 14
J: TRBJ2-5
V: TRBV11-1
D: .
size: .
CDR3: CASSLRGNQETQYF
DNA: TGTGCCAGCAGCTTAAGGGGAAACCAAGAGACCCAGTACTTC

length: 18
J: TRBJ2-4
V: TRBV2
D: .
size: .
CDR3: CASSEGSRPSEAKNIQYF
DNA: TGTGCCAGCTCGGAGGGTAGTCGCCCCTCGGAGGCCAAAAACATTCAGTACTTC

length: 13
J: TRBJ2-1
V: TRBV11-3
D: .
size: .
CDR3: CASSLGGLDEQFF
DNA: TGTGCCAGCAGCCTAGGGGGGCTAGATGAGCAGTTCTTC

length: 13
J: TRBJ1-1
V: TRBV2
D: TRBD1
size: .
CDR3: CASRGQPNTEAFF
DNA: TGTGCCAGCAGGGGACAGCCGAACACTGAAGCTTTCTTT

length: 15
J: TRBJ1-4
V: TRBV11-1
D: .
size: .
CDR3: CASSPGLATNEKLFF
DNA: TGTGCCAGCAGCCCTGGGCTTGCAACTAATGAAAAACTGTTTTTT

length: 15
J: TRBJ2-2
V: TRBV27
D: .
size: .
CDR3: CASTLFAGLTGELFF
DNA: TGTGCCAGCACCCTTTTCGCGGGACTCACCGGGGAGCTGTTTTTT

length: 13
J: TRBJ1-1
V: TRBV7-3
D: TRBD1
size: .
CDR3: CASSSRGRTEDFF
DNA: TGTGCCAGCAGCTCCAGGGGGCGCACTGAAGATTTCTTT

length: 18
J: TRBJ1-2
V: TRBV6-1
D: TRBD1
size: .
CDR3: CASSETSGATGVDYGYTF
DNA: TGTGCCAGCAGTGAAACCTCGGGGGCGACAGGGGTGGACTATGGCTACACCTTC

length: 14
J: TRBJ1-3
V: TRBV6-1
D: .
size: few
CDR3: CASSVREGGNTIYF
DNA: TGTGCCAGCAGTGTCAGGGAAGGTGGAAACACCATATATTTT

length: 14
J: TRBJ2-5
V: TRBV7-6
D: TRBD1
size: .
CDR3: CASRGTGWQETQYF
DNA: TGTGCCAGCCGAGGGACAGGGTGGCAGGAGACCCAGTACTTC

length: 15
J: TRBJ2-1
V: TRBV30
D: TRBD2
size: few
CDR3: CAWSTGTSGPHEQFF
DNA: TGTGCCTGGAGTACCGGGACTAGCGGCCCCCATGAGCAGTTCTTC

length: 16
J: TRBJ2-3
V: TRBV2
D: TRBD1
size: .
CDR3: CASSPTITGGTDTQYF
DNA: TGTGCCAGCAGTCCGACTATAACAGGGGGTACAGATACGCAGTATTTT

length: 14
J: TRBJ1-1
V: TRBV2
D: .
size: .
CDR3: CASSGGQVSTEAFF
DNA: TGTGCCAGCAGTGGGGGGCAGGTTAGCACTGAAGCTTTCTTT

length: 14
J: TRBJ2-7
V: TRBV30
D: .
size: .
CDR3: CAWSTADGTYEQYF
DNA: TGTGCCTGGAGTACGGCTGACGGGACCTACGAGCAGTACTTC

length: 15
J: TRBJ2-3
V: TRBV11-3
D: .
size: .
CDR3: CASSQGGKSTDTQYF
DNA: TGTGCCAGCAGCCAGGGCGGGAAGAGCACAGATACGCAGTATTTT

length: 17
J: TRBJ2-1
V: TRBV18
D: TRBD2
size: .
CDR3: CASSSQMTSGPLNEQFF
DNA: TGTGCCAGCTCATCCCAAATGACTAGCGGCCCCCTCAATGAGCAGTTCTTC

length: 15
J: TRBJ1-4
V: TRBV4-2
D: TRBD1
size: once
CDR3: CASSQADRGGEKLFF
DNA: TGTGCCAGCAGCCAAGCAGACAGGGGTGGAGAAAAACTGTTTTTT

length: 12
J: TRBJ1-2
V: TRBV28
D: .
size: .
CDR3: CASSYTNYGYTF
DNA: TGTGCCAGCAGTTATACTAACTATGGCTACACCTTC

length: 15
J: TRBJ2-7
V: TRBV27
D: TRBD1
size: .
CDR3: CASSFGTGGGYEQYF
DNA: TGTGCCAGCAGTTTTGGGACAGGGGGCGGGTACGAGCAGTACTTC

length: 14
J: TRBJ1-3
V: TRBV6-1
D: .
size: .
CDR3: CASKEGSPGNTIYF
DNA: TGTGCCAGCAAGGAGGGATCCCCTGGAAACACCATATATTTT

length: 15
J: TRBJ2-5
V: TRBV7-9
D: .
size: .
CDR3: CASSSPAVSQETQYF
DNA: TGTGCCAGCAGCAGCCCAGCGGTGTCCCAAGAGACCCAGTACTTC